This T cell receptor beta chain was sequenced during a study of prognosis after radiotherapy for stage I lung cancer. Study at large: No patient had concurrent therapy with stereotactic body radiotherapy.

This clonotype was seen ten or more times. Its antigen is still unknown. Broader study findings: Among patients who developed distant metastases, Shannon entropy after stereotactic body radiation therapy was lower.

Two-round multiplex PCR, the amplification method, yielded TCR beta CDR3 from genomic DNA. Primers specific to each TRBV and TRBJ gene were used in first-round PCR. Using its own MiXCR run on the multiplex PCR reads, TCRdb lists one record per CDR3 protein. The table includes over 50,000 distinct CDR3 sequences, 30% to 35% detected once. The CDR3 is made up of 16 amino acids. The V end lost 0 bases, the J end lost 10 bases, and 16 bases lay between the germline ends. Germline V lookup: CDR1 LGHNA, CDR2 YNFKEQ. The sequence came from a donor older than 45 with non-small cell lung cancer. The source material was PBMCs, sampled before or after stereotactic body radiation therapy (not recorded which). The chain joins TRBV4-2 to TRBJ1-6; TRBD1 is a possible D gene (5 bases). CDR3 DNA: TGTGCCAGCAGCCAAGATCTGATTGGGGCAAGGTCACCCCTCCACTTT. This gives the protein CASSQDLIGARSPLHF.